This TCR beta chain was identified during a study of blood T cell repertoires in COVID-19. Study as a whole: COVID-19 samples from acute and convalescent phases originated in the United States, Italy and Spain.

This clone showed up just a few times. Other nucleotide sequences from this sample produce the same CDR3. Germline values: CDR1 LNHNV, CDR2 YYDKDF (reference sequence). The CDR3 is made up of 17 amino acids. Germline trimming cut 3 bases from V and 9 bases from J; bases unmatched to any gene: 11. Generated by immunoSEQ multiplex PCR, the TCRdb table keeps only in-frame clones and is missing some. This sample has about 210,000 clones, with more than 70% found just once. The clonotype originates from a woman aged 45-59 years with acute or convalescent COVID-19. The material sequenced was peripheral blood. The chain combines TRBV15 with TRBJ2-2; 12 bases align to TRBD2. CDR3 residues: CATSSQRLAGAHRELFF. The CDR3 DNA reads TGTGCCACCAGCAGCCAAAGACTAGCGGGAGCCCACCGGGAGCTGTTTTTT.